This T cell receptor (beta chain) was observed in a study of T cell repertoires in ileal Crohn's disease. Overall study: Every patient was operated on for stricturing (approximately 60%) or penetrating (approximately 40%) complications. Study results and caveats: Clonality above 26.8% at surgery always came with endoscopic recurrence.

Libraries were prepared by immunoSEQ multiplex PCR; TCRdb keeps only in-frame clonotypes and omits some of them. Of about 7,200 clones in the sample, roughly 70% were seen once. V dropped 4 bases and J dropped 6; count of bases not matched to a gene: 8. The CDR3 totals 16 residues. The germline CDR1 and CDR2 sequences are SGHTA and FQGNSA. This clone was seen a few times. The target antigen is unknown. The chain is built from TRBV7-2 and TRBJ2-7; 14 bases are a match to TRBD2. The receptor was derived from an adult with Crohn's disease. Sequencing was performed on ileal tissue. CDR3 amino acids: CASSSRLAGGPGEQYF. In nucleotides, the CDR3 is TGTGCCAGCAGCTCCCGACTAGCGGGGGGGCCGGGCGAGCAGTACTTC.